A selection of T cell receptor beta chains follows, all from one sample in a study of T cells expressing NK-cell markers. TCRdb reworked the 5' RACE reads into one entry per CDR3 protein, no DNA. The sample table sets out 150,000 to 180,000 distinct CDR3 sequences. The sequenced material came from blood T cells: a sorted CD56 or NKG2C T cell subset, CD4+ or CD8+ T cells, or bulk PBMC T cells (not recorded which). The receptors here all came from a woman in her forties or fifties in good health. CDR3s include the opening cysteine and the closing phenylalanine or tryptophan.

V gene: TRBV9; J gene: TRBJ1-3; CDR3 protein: CASSVGTGGNTIYF
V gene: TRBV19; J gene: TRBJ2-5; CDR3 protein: CALKGQETQYF
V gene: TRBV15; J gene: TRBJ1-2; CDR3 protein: CATSNFRESPYGYTF
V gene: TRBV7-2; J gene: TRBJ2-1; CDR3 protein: CASSPTWTSYNEQFF
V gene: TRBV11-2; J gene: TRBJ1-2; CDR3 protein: CASSFTGGDYGYTF
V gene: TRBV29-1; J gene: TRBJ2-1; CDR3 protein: CSVGTGDIDEQFF
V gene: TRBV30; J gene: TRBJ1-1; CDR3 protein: CAGKGVMNTEAFF
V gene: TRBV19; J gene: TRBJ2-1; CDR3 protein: CASSGASYNEQFF
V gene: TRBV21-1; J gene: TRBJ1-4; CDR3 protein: CASIQGKGDEKLFF
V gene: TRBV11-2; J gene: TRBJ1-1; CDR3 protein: CASSLLMGVGTEAFF
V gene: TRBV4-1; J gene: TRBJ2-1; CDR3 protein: CASSQDRQFYNEQFF
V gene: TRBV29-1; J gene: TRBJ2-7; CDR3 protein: CSVSGTGGYEQYF
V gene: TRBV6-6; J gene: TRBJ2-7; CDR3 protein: CASSYVQVYEQYF
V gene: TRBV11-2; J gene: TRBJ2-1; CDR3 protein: CASSLSVGGSTLYNEQFF
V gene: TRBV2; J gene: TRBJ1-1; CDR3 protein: CASWGNTEAFF
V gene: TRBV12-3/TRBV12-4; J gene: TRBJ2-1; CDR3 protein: CASRLDRGQYNEQFF
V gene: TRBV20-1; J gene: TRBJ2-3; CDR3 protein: CSAPTDAGSDTQYF
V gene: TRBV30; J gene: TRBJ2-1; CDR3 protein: CAWSQSSYNEQFF
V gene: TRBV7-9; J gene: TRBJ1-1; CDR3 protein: CASSPRGRETTEAFF
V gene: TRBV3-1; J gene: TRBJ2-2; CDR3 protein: CASSLRPRTNTGELFF
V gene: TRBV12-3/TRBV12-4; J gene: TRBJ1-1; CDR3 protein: CASRGHPGTEAFF
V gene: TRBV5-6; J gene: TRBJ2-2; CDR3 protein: CASSLGTSRLSGELFF
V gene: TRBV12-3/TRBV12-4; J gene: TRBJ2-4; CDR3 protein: CASSRAGGKNIQYF
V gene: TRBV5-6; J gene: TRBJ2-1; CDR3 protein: CASSQTSGDEQFF
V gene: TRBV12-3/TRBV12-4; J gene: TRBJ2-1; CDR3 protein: CASSGMPAYNEQFF
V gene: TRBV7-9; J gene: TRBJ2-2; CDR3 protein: CASSLSVGSGGELFF